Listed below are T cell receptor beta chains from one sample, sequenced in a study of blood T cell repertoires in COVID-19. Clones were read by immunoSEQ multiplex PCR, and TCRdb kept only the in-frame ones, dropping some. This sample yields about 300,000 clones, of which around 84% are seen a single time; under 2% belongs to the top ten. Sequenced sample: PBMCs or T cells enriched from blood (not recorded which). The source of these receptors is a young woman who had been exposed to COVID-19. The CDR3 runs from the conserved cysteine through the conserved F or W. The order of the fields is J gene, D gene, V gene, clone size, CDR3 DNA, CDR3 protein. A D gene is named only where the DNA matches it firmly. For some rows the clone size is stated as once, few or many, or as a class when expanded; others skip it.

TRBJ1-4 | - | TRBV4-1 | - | TGCGCCAGCAGCCGGTCCGGGACAGAAAAACTGTTTTTT | CASSRSGTEKLFF
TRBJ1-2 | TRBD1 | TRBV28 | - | TGTGCCAGTTGGGACAGGGAGCAAGGCTACACCTTC | CASWDREQGYTF
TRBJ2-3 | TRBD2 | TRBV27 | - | TGTGCCAGCAGTCAGACTAGCGTAGATACAGATACGCAGTATTTT | CASSQTSVDTDTQYF
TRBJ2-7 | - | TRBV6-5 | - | TGTGCCAGCAATAAACGTGGCGGGGCCCCCTACGAGCAGTACTTC | CASNKRGGAPYEQYF
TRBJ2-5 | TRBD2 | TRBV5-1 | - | TGCGCCAGCAGCTTGGGACTAGCGGGGGGGCAAGAGACCCAGTACTTC | CASSLGLAGGQETQYF
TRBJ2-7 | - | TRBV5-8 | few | TGTGCCAGCAGCCCCTCGCCCAGCGGCGGACCCTACGAGCAGTACTTC | CASSPSPSGGPYEQYF
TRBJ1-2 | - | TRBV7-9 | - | TGTGCCAGCAGCTTATCAGCGTACTATGGCTACACCTTC | CASSLSAYYGYTF
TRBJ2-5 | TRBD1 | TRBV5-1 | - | TGCGCCAGCAGCTCGAAGGACAGGCAAGAGACCCAGTACTTC | CASSSKDRQETQYF
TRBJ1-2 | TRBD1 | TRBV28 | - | TGTGCCAGCAGTTTGGGACAGGGTTTTCAAGGTGGCTACACCTTC | CASSLGQGFQGGYTF
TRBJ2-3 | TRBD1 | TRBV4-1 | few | TGCGCCAGCAGCCAAGACAGGGGGCGAAGCACAGATACGCAGTATTTT | CASSQDRGRSTDTQYF
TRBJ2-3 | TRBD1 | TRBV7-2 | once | TGTGCCAGCAGCTGGCGACAGGGGGCTGGAGATACGCAGTATTTT | CASSWRQGAGDTQYF
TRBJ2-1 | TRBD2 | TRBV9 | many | TGTGCCAGCAGCTACCTCTCCGGGACTAGCTACAATGAGCAGTTCTTC | CASSYLSGTSYNEQFF
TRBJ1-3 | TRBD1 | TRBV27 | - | TGTGCCAGCAGTTTGGTGGGACAGCCTTTCTCTGGAAACACCATATATTTT | CASSLVGQPFSGNTIYF
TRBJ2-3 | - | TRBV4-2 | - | TGTGCCAGCAGCCAAGACGAGATTAAAGATACGCAGTATTTT | CASSQDEIKDTQYF
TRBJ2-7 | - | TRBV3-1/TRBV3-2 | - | TGTGCCAGCAGCCAAGATAGTCAGGGCATAGGCTCCTACGAGCAGTACTTC | CASSQDSQGIGSYEQYF
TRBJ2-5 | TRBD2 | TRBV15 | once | TGTGCCACCGCTTTTACGGCGGGGGAGCCCCAAGAGACCCAGTACTTC | CATAFTAGEPQETQYF
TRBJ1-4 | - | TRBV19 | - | TGTGCCAGTAGTAGGAGGACGGACACTAATGAAAAACTGTTTTTT | CASSRRTDTNEKLFF
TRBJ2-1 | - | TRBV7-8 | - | TGTGCCAGCAGCTTAAGGGTCGGGAGCCCCTACAATGAGCAGTTCTTC | CASSLRVGSPYNEQFF
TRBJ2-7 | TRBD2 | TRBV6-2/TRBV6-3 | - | TGTGCCAGCAGTTACGTCCCGGGAGGGCAGGGCGAGCAGTACTTC | CASSYVPGGQGEQYF
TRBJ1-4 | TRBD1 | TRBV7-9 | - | TGTGCCAGCGGACAGGGGGCCGCGGAAGAAAAACTGTTTTTT | CASGQGAAEEKLFF
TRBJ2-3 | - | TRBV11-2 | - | TGTGCCAGCAGCCCAACACCAATGGGCACAGATACGCAGTATTTT | CASSPTPMGTDTQYF
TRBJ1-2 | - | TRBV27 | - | TGTGCCAGCAGTTTCTCGGGGACTTCTAACTATGGCTACACCTTC | CASSFSGTSNYGYTF
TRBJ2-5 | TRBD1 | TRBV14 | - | TGTGCCAGCAGCCAAGAAACATTCGACAGGGGTATATACTCGGGGCAAGAGACCCAGTACTTC | CASSQETFDRGIYSGQETQYF
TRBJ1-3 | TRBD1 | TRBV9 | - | TGTGCCAGCAGCGTAAGGACAGGGAAATCTGGAAACACCATATATTTT | CASSVRTGKSGNTIYF
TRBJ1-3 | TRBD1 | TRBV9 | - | TGTGCCAGCAGCGTAGAAGACAGGGGCACTGGAAACACCATATATTTT | CASSVEDRGTGNTIYF
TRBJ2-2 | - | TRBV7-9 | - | TGTGCCAGCAGCTTATACAGGGCTGGCACCGGGGAGCTGTTTTTT | CASSLYRAGTGELFF
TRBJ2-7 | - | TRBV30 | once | TGTGCCTGGAGTGGACAGGACAGTTCCTACGAGCAGTACTTC | CAWSGQDSSYEQYF
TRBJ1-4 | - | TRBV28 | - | TGTGCCAGCAGTTTATTTGTCGGGCAGGGGAACGGTGAAAAACTGTTTTTT | CASSLFVGQGNGEKLFF
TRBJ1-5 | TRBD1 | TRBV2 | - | TGTGCCAGCAGTGAAACCCTAGACAGGGATGGCAATCAGCCCCAGCATTTT | CASSETLDRDGNQPQHF
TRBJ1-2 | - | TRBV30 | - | TGTGCCTGGAGTTTGTCAGGGAAGAATGGCTACACCTTC | CAWSLSGKNGYTF
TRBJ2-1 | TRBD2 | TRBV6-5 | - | TGTGCCAGCAGTTTGACTAGCGGGGGTTCCAATGAGCAGTTCTTC | CASSLTSGGSNEQFF
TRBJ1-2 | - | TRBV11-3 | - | TGTGCCAGCAGCTTCCTCCCGCAGGTATTCTATGGCTACACCTTC | CASSFLPQVFYGYTF
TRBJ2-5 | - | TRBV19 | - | TGTGCCAGTAGTCCTTACCCGAAGGGGGAGACCCAGTACTTC | CASSPYPKGETQYF
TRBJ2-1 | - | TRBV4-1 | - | TGCGCCAGCAGCCTGAAGCAGGATTACAATGAGCAGTTCTTC | CASSLKQDYNEQFF
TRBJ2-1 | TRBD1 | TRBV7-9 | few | TGTGCCAGCAGCGCCCTTCCCCGAGGGACAGGTTCCTGGAGGGAGCAGTTCTTC | CASSALPRGTGSWREQFF
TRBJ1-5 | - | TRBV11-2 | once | TGTGCCAGCAGCCCGGGTTCGGGGGGCAATCAGCCCCAGCATTTT | CASSPGSGGNQPQHF
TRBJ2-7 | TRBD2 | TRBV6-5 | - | TGTGCCAGCAGAAGAGCGGGAGTTACGTCCTACGAGCAGTACTTC | CASRRAGVTSYEQYF
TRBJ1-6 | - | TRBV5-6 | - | TGTGCCAGCAGCTTGGATTTGCGGGGGCGGTCACCCCTCCACTTT | CASSLDLRGRSPLHF
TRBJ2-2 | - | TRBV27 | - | TGTGCCAGCAGTCTTGGGACAACGAACACCGGGGAGCTGTTTTTT | CASSLGTTNTGELFF
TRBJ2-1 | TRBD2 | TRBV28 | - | TGTGCCAGCAGTTCAGTGGGGACTAGCGGGGGGGTAGTGCTCAATGAGCAGTTCTTC | CASSSVGTSGGVVLNEQFF
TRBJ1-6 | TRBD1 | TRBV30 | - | TGTGCCGGGGGGTCGAGGACAGGTGGCAATTCACCCCTCCACTTT | CAGGSRTGGNSPLHF
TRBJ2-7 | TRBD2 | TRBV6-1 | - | TGTGCCAGCAGTGAACGACCTAGCGGGGGTACCTACGAGCAGTACTTC | CASSERPSGGTYEQYF
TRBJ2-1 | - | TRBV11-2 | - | TGTGCCAGCAGCTTTGGGTATAGCGCGGATGAGCAGTTCTTC | CASSFGYSADEQFF
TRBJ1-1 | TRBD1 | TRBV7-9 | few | TGTGCCAGCAGCTTAGAAGGGGGCCTGGCTGAAGCTTTCTTT | CASSLEGGLAEAFF
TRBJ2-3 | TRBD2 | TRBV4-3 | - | TGCGCCAGCAGCCAGATACTAGCGAGCACAGATACGCAGTATTTT | CASSQILASTDTQYF
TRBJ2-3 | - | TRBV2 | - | TGTGCCAGCAGGCCCCTAGCGTCCACAGATACGCAGTATTTT | CASRPLASTDTQYF
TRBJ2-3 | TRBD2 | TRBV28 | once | TGTGCCAGCAGTCCTACTAGCGGGGGTAGCACAGATACGCAGTATTTT | CASSPTSGGSTDTQYF
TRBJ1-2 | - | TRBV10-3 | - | TGTGCCATCAGTCCAAGAGAGGGTTATGGCTACACCTTC | CAISPREGYGYTF
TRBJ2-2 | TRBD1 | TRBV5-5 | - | TGTGCCAGCAGTTTCTACAGGGACAGGGGTACCGGGGAGCTGTTTTTT | CASSFYRDRGTGELFF
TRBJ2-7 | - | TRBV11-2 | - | TGTGCCAGCAGCCTTGGGTACTCGGGCGAGCAGTACTTC | CASSLGYSGEQYF
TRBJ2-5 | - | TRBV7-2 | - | TGTGCCAGCAGCTTAGAAGGGGGTTGGCAAGAGACCCAGTACTTC | CASSLEGGWQETQYF
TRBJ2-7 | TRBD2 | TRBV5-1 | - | TGCGCCAGCAGCTCAACGACTAGCGGGGTGTCCTACGAGCAGTACTTC | CASSSTTSGVSYEQYF
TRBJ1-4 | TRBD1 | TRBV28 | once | TGTGCCAGCAGCACAGCCGGGACAGGGGGCCCCCAAATTGAAAAACTGTTTTTT | CASSTAGTGGPQIEKLFF
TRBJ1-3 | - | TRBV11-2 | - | TGTGCCAGCAGTCGAAATGGGGCGATTCAGTCTGGAAACACCATATATTTT | CASSRNGAIQSGNTIYF
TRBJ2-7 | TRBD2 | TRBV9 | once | TGTGCCAGCAGCGGTCCGGGACTAGGCTACGAGCAGTACTTC | CASSGPGLGYEQYF